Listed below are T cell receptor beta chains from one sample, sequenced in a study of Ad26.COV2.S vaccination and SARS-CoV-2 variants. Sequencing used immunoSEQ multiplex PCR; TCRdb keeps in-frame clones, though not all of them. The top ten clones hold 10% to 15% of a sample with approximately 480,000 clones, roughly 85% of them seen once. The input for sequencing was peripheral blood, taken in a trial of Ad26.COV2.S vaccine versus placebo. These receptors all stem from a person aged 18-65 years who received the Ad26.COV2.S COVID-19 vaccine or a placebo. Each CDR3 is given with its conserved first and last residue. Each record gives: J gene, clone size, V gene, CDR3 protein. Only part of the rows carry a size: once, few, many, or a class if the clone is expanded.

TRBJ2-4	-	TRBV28	CASSFGPSLGIAKNIQYF
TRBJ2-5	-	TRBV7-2	CASSLALAGETQYF
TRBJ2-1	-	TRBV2	CASTQGGRASNEQFF
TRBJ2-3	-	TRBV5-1	CASSYSGTGLTDTQYF
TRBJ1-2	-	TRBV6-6	CASSYMEGSYGYTF
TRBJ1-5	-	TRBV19	CASSIGGSSNQPQHF
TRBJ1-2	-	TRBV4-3	CASSAGAWGYTF
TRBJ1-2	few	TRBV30	CAWSGAQERWGYTF
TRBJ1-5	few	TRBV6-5	CASTKGISQPQHF
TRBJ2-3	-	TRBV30	CAWSSLTVGYGDTQYF
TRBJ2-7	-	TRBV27	CASSSRADEQYF
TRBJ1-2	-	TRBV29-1	CSVEGIRGHNYGYTF
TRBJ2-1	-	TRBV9	CASSVVVGGLEQFF
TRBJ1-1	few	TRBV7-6	CASSHPGQGWLRTEAFF
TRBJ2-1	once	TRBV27	CASSSQTGRWADEQFF
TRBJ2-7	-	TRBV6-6	CASSPAGAGGSYEQYF
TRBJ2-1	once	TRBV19	CASTYGGRADEQFF
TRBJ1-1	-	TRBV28	CASGAPGQMNTEAFF
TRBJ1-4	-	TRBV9	CASSMGRQRREKLFF
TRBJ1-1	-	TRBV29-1	CSVEGPSGSRGGSGEAFF
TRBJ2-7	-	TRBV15	CATSRRRDAMGEQYF
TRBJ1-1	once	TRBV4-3	CASSLGGSTEAFF
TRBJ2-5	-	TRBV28	CASSLYPSGSLETQYF
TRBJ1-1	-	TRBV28	CASRVPPGMNTEAFF
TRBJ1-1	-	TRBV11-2	CASSLKIMNTEAFF
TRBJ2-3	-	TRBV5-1	CASSVTSGLGVDTQYF
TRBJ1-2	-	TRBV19	CASSRDYADYGYTF
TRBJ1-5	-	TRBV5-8	CASSPGQTANQPQHF
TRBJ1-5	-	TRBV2	CASSEGGGFQPQHF
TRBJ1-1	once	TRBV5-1	CASSFRQGGPTEAFF
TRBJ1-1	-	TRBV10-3	CAINKGDGTEAFF
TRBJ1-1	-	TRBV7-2	CASSLTGKGNTEAFF
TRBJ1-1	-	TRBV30	CAWSVGGHVRPEAFF
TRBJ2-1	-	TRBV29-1	CSGGNQAGNEQFF
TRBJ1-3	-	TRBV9	CASSVSSSGNTIYF